The 29 T cell receptor beta chains in this list originate from one sample, sequenced in a study of post-analysis software for immune sequencing data. The TCR beta cDNA libraries contained unique molecular identifiers. TCRdb independently ran MiXCR on the PCR reads; one entry per CDR3 protein. The sample yields hundreds of thousands of distinct CDR3 sequences, approximately 30% seen once. Regarding the study as a whole: Controls had lower frequencies than patients of four or five TRBV segments, which included TRBV5-6, TRBV5-1 and TRBV20-1.

Their target antigens are unknown. Input material: blood. The source is a girl aged 5 to 17 with multiple sclerosis.

This clonotype was recorded a few times. The chain uses TRBV3-1 and TRBJ1-4; D remains ambiguous. This CDR3 spans 15 amino acids. Trimming removed 0 bases at V and 3 bases at J, with 8 bases between. The germline gives CDR1 LGHDT, CDR2 YNNKEL (reference sequence). In DNA, the CDR3 is TGTGCCAGCAGCCAAGAATGGCAGTCTAATGAAAAACTGTTTTTT. Its protein product is CASSQEWQSNEKLFF.

This clonotype was seen a handful of times. The rearrangement links TRBV28 to TRBJ2-7; TRBD2 is a possible D gene (6 bases). The V gene's germline CDR1 is MDHEN and CDR2 SYDVKM. V was trimmed by 9 bases and J by 4 bases, leaving 16 bases between them. The CDR3 is 13 residues long. Written as DNA, the CDR3 is TGTGCCAGTACCGGGGCGGGGATGTACGAGCAGTACTTC. Its translation is CASTGAGMYEQYF.

The V call is TRBV20-1, the J call TRBJ2-1; 10 nucleotides align to TRBD1. The V gene's germline CDR1 is DFQATT and CDR2 SNEGSKA (reference sequence). V lost 4 bases to trimming and J lost 3 bases; unmatched junction nucleotides: 21. The CDR3 contains 20 residues. CDR3 region: CSATTPPTGGSWVNYNEQFF. CDR3 coding DNA: TGCAGTGCTACGACACCACCGACAGGGGGCAGTTGGGTCAACTACAATGAGCAGTTCTTC.

V usage is TRBV29-1 and J usage is TRBJ1-2, with D possibly matching TRBD1 (6 bases). Germline-derived CDR1 and CDR2 are SQVTM and ANQGSEA. The CDR3 is made up of 16 amino acids. The ends were cut back, 0 bases at V and 5 bases at J, with 19 bases in the middle. The CDR3 DNA reads TGCAGCGTTGAAGACCCCGAGACAAGGGGGGGATATGGCTACACCTTC. Amino acid sequence: CSVEDPETRGGYGYTF.

This clonotype has just a few counts. The chain has TRBV29-1 and TRBJ2-2; TRBD1 might be the D (6 bases). The CDR3 consists of 16 residues. From germline, CDR1 is SQVTM and CDR2 ANQGSEA. V dropped 4 bases and J dropped 1 base, with 16 bases sitting between them. Written as DNA, the CDR3 is TGCAGCGTTGTTGTTGGTCACAGGGTGAACACCGGGGAGCTGTTTTTT. The encoded protein is CSVVVGHRVNTGELFF.

The chain carries TRBV18 and TRBJ1-2, with unresolved D. Deletions cut 4 bases from V and 7 bases from J, with 13 bases between. The V gene's germline CDR1 is KGHSH and CDR2 LQKENI. This CDR3 region has 13 residues. CDR3: CASSRRDMGGYTF. The CDR3 coding sequence is TGTGCCAGCTCACGCCGCGATATGGGTGGCTACACCTTC.

This clonotype was recorded many times. The chain employs TRBV7-9 and TRBJ2-3; D is possibly TRBD2 (6 bases). CDR1 is SEHNR and CDR2 is FQNEAQ in the germline V gene (reference sequence). The CDR3 is 13 residues long. Trimming removed 4 bases from V and 6 bases from J, with 11 bases in between. DNA of the CDR3: TGTGCCAGCAGCTCCAGACGGGGGGATACGCAGTATTTT. Translating gives CASSSRRGDTQYF.

This chain links TRBV24-1 with TRBJ2-3; D possibly uses TRBD1 or TRBD2 (6 bases each). Trimming left V 7 bases short and J 4 bases short, with 17 bases between. The length of the CDR3 is 15 residues. CDR1 and CDR2 (germline): KGHDR, SFDVKD. DNA for the CDR3: TGTGCCACCAGCCCTCGGGGGCAGTTAGCAGATACGCAGTATTTT. Amino acids: CATSPRGQLADTQYF.

The genes are TRBV12-3 or TRBV12-4 and TRBJ1-2; 7 bases are shared with TRBD1. V gave up 7 bases and J gave up 3 bases; unmatched junction bases: 5. CDR3 length: 13 amino acids. The CDR3 DNA reads as TGTGCCAGCACCTTGGGACAGTACTATGGCTACACCTTC. It specifies CASTLGQYYGYTF.

CDR3 in DNA: TGCGCCAGCAGCTTGGGGGGTCGTCCTAGCACAGATACGCAGTATTTT. Translated: CASSLGGRPSTDTQYF. The rearrangement uses TRBV5-1 and TRBJ2-3; the D is unclear. CDR1 and CDR2 from the germline V gene are SGHRS and YFSETQ. V lost 0 bases, J lost 0 bases, and 11 bases lay in between. CDR3 length: 16 residues.

The chain has TRBV7-9 and TRBJ2-3; D is unclear. Trimming removed 5 bases at V and 0 bases at J, with 12 bases between. The germline V gene encodes CDR1 SEHNR and CDR2 FQNEAQ (reference sequence). There are 15 residues in the CDR3. CDR3 sequence reads: CASSPAVASTDTQYF. The CDR3 DNA is TGTGCCAGCAGCCCTGCTGTCGCTAGCACAGATACGCAGTATTTT. Full variable domain (rest looked up from reference TRBV7-9 and TRBJ2-3): DTGVSQNPRHKITKRGQNVTFRCDPISEHNRLYWYRQTLGQGPEFLTYFQNEAQLEKSRLLSDRFSAERPKGSFSTLEIQRTEQGDSAMYLCASSPAVASTDTQYFGPGTRLTVL.

The genes are TRBV28 and TRBJ1-2; D may be TRBD1 (5 bases). The germline V gene has CDR1 MDHEN and CDR2 SYDVKM. This CDR3 is 14 amino acids long. Trimming cost V 7 bases and J 5 bases, with 17 bases left between them. DNA for the CDR3: TGTGCCAGCACCTCGATTTACCAGGGATATGGCTACACCTTC. This sequence encodes CASTSIYQGYGYTF.

This clonotype was picked up many times. The chain uses TRBV3-1 and TRBJ2-1, with D possibly matching TRBD2 (6 bases). This CDR3 comprises 15 residues. The germline V and J ends were trimmed by 5 bases and 0 bases, with 11 bases remaining between them. Germline values: CDR1 LGHDT, CDR2 YNNKEL (reference sequence). The DNA for the CDR3 is TGTGCCAGCAGCTACGCGGGGAGCTCCTACAATGAGCAGTTCTTC. The encoded protein is CASSYAGSSYNEQFF.

The chain carries TRBV13 and TRBJ1-1; no clear D. Germline V CDR1 and CDR2: PRHDT, FYEKMQ (reference sequence). The CDR3 extends over 13 amino acids. V lost 5 bases and J 8 bases, leaving 15 bases between the germline ends. The CDR3, as DNA: TGTGCCAGCAGCCGGGCCTCGTGGGGAGAAGCTTTCTTT. Translated, it gives CASSRASWGEAFF. The variable domain in full, with the rest retrieved from reference TRBV13 and TRBJ1-1, is AAGVIQSPRHLIKEKRETATLKCYPIPRHDTVYWYQQGPGQDPQFLISFYEKMQSDKGSIPDRFSAQQFSDYHSELNMSSLELGDSALYFCASSRASWGEAFFGQGTRLTVV.

This clonotype was counted many times. The V call is TRBV25-1, the J call TRBJ2-7; TRBD2 might be the D (6 bases). Germline CDR1 MGHDK, CDR2 SYGVNS. Trimming cost V 5 bases and J 0 bases, with 11 bases left between them. This CDR3 contains 14 residues. The CDR3 sequence: CASSLAGPSYEQYF. CDR3 DNA sequence: TGTGCCAGCAGTCTGGCGGGACCCTCCTACGAGCAGTACTTC.

This clonotype was seen only a few times. The chain recombines TRBV20-1 with TRBJ2-5, with 9 positions matching TRBD2. V lost 0 bases and J lost 11; bases outside the gene matches: 10. Germline CDR1 DFQATT, CDR2 SNEGSKA (reference sequence). The CDR3 is made up of 14 amino acids. CDR3 in DNA: TGCAGTGCTAGAGATGGCGCTAGCGGGGTTGAGCAGTACTTC. This translates into CSARDGASGVEQYF.

The chain joins TRBV10-3 to TRBJ2-7; D is uncertain. The CDR3 is made up of 11 amino acids. The V gene's germline CDR1 is ENHRY and CDR2 SYGVKD. V lost 4 bases and J 4 bases, leaving 5 bases between the germline ends. The CDR3 coding sequence is TGTGCCATCAGTGCCGGGTACGAGCAGTACTTC. Protein: CAISAGYEQYF.

This clonotype was counted a few times. The chain links TRBV10-3 to TRBJ2-7; a possible D gene is TRBD2 (6 bases). The J call may be mistaken, given a closer DNA end match to TRBJ2-5. This CDR3 is 13 amino acids long. Per germline, CDR1 ENHRY and CDR2 SYGVKD. The CDR3 loop reads CAIGGGMGETQYF. In DNA form, the CDR3 reads TGTGCCATCGGCGGCGGGATGGGGGAGACCCAGTACTTC.

For this clonotype: A much larger clone differs from this one at a single base, so this may be a read error. The chain joins TRBV29-1 to TRBJ1-2; a weak D match, TRBD1 (5 bases). Germline V gives CDR1 SQVTM, CDR2 ANQGSEA. The CDR3 is 15 amino acids. The CDR3 loop reads CSVGSGSGLNYSYTF. CDR3 coding DNA: TGCAGCGTTGGTTCAGGGTCAGGGTTGAACTATAGCTACACCTTC.

This clonotype was seen a few times. The genes are TRBV19 and TRBJ2-5; no firm D call. In germline, CDR1 is LNHDA, CDR2 SQIVND (reference sequence). This CDR3 is built from 13 residues. V was shortened by 2 bases and J by 5 bases, with 9 bases between the two germline ends. The CDR3 sequence is CASSIRFAETQYF. The CDR3, as DNA: TGTGCCAGTAGTATAAGATTTGCGGAGACCCAGTACTTC.

The sample holds one count of this clonotype. The V and J genes are TRBV12-3 or TRBV12-4 and TRBJ2-7, with D tentatively TRBD2 (7 bases). The CDR3 has 15 residues. The V and J ends lost 5 bases and 5 bases respectively, with 19 bases between them. The CDR3 DNA reads TGTGCCAGCAGTCCTTGGACTAGTCAGGGGAACGAGCAGTACTTC. The encoded protein is CASSPWTSQGNEQYF.

In its sample, this clonotype was seen many times. The rearrangement joins TRBV6-5 to TRBJ1-2; perhaps TRBD1 as D (5 bases). CDR3 length: 15 residues. With 4 bases removed from V and 2 bases from J, the gap between germline ends came to 14 bases. Germline V gene sequence: CDR1 MNHEY, CDR2 SVGAGI. The CDR3 sequence is CASSLTGTGNYGYTF. In nucleotides, the CDR3 is TGTGCCAGCAGTTTAACCGGGACTGGAAACTATGGCTACACCTTC.

The V call is TRBV20-1, the J call TRBJ2-5; D is perhaps TRBD2 (6 bases). CDR1 and CDR2 (germline): DFQATT, SNEGSKA (reference sequence). This CDR3 is built from 16 residues. Trimming removed 5 bases from V and 5 bases from J, with 24 bases in between. CDR3 protein: CSASGPARGILETQYF. The CDR3 DNA reads as TGCAGTGCTTCCGGCCCGGCGCGGGGAATCCTGGAGACCCAGTACTTC.

In regard to this clonotype: Germline and junction disagree at one end, which may indicate a read error. The chain couples TRBV6-6 to TRBJ2-1; 9 bases fit TRBD1. Germline CDR1 is MNHNY and CDR2 is SVGAGI (reference sequence). The CDR3 consists of 17 residues. As DNA, the CDR3 is TGTGCCAGCACTTACCCTAGACTGGACAGGGGATCCAATGAGCAGTTCTTC. This translates into CASTYPRLDRGSNEQFF.

V gene TRBV29-1 combines with J gene TRBJ2-2; D possibly uses TRBD1 or TRBD2 (6 bases each). This CDR3 is built from 15 residues. Deletions cut 4 bases from V and 8 bases from J, with 20 bases between. Germline CDR1 reads SQVTM; CDR2 reads ANQGSEA. CDR3 DNA: TGCAGCGTTGTCCCGGGGGCAGGAGAGAGGGGGGAGCTGTTTTTT. Its protein is CSVVPGAGERGELFF.

Regarding this clonotype: The junction shows a germline mismatch at one end, possibly a read error. The rearrangement uses TRBV7-7 and TRBJ2-1; 7 nucleotides align to TRBD2. This CDR3 has 18 residues. Per the germline V gene, CDR1 is SSHAT and CDR2 is FNYEAQ (reference sequence). The CDR3 sequence is CASSLAKKGLAAYYEQFF. The CDR3 bases are TGTGCTAGCAGCTTAGCTAAGAAGGGGCTAGCGGCCTACTATGAGCAGTTCTTC.

This rearrangement joins TRBV7-7 to TRBJ2-5, with D perhaps matching TRBD1 (6 bases). The V gene's germline CDR1 is SSHAT and CDR2 FNYEAQ (reference sequence). The CDR3 runs 14 residues. The ends were cut back, 5 bases at V and 2 bases at J, with 12 bases in the middle. Written as DNA, the CDR3 is TGTGCCAGCAGCCAGACAGGCCAACAAGAGACCCAGTACTTC. Encoded protein: CASSQTGQQETQYF.

This clonotype was counted between two and nine times. The chain couples TRBV27 to TRBJ1-5; no reliable D call. Germline V gives CDR1 MNHEY, CDR2 SMNVEV (reference sequence). The length of the CDR3 is 15 residues. The V end was cut by 5 bases, the J end by 1 base, with 12 bases between. The CDR3 nucleotides are TGTGCCAGCAGTCCCGTGGGCCGGAGCAATCAGCCCCAGCATTTT. As protein: CASSPVGRSNQPQHF.

J is TRBJ1-5 and V is TRBV7-2; D possibly corresponds to TRBD1 (5 bases). The CDR3 contains 13 residues. The V gene lost 0 bases and the J gene lost 6 bases, with 6 bases spanning the gap. Germline loops: CDR1 SGHTA, CDR2 FQGNSA. Here the CDR3 reads CASSLAGAQPQHF. The CDR3 bases are TGTGCCAGCAGCTTAGCAGGGGCTCAGCCCCAGCATTTT. The variable domain in full, with the rest retrieved from reference TRBV7-2 and TRBJ1-5, is GAGVSQSPSNKVTEKGKDVELRCDPISGHTALYWYRQSLGQGLEFLIYFQGNSAPDKSGLPSDRFSAERTGGSVSTLTIQRTQQEDSAVYLCASSLAGAQPQHFGDGTRLSIL.